These 24 T cell receptor beta chains originate from one sample sequenced in a study of CD8 T cells in ankylosing spondylitis. TCRdb re-called the 5' RACE reads with MiXCR, one entry per CDR3 protein. The sample holds over 600,000 distinct CDR3 sequences; roughly 20% are singletons and the top ten take about 20%. Their cognate antigens are unknown. Study results and caveats: Apparently characteristic of ankylosing spondylitis blood was a TCR beta motif (about eight highly homologous variants).

The sequencing sample was made of blood, either unsorted or a sorted T cell fraction (not recorded which). These receptors were collected from a male donor with ankylosing spondylitis.

V gene TRBV3-1 combines with J gene TRBJ2-7; D is perhaps TRBD2 (5 bases). Between the trimmed V and J ends, which lost 2 bases and 0 bases, there was a span of 17 bases. There are 17 residues in the CDR3. CDR1 and CDR2 (germline): LGHDT, YNNKEL (reference sequence). CDR3 DNA sequence: TGTGCCAGCAGCCAACTCCCGGCCGGGGAGAGCTCCTACGAGCAGTACTTC. Amino acids: CASSQLPAGESSYEQYF.

A few counts support this clonotype. The J gene is TRBJ2-7, the V gene TRBV7-9, with TRBD1 as a possible D gene (5 bases). CDR1 SEHNR and CDR2 FQNEAQ come from the germline V gene (reference sequence). V lost 1 base and J 3 bases, leaving 19 bases between the germline ends. This CDR3 contains 17 residues. This chain's CDR3 is CASSLGERIRDGYEQYF. The CDR3 coding sequence is TGTGCCAGCAGCTTAGGAGAGCGCATCAGGGATGGCTACGAGCAGTACTTC.

This clonotype was counted a few times. The chain uses TRBV7-2 and TRBJ2-3; D perhaps matches TRBD2 (5 bases). The CDR3 extends over 15 amino acids. V lost 0 bases and J 2 bases, leaving 9 bases between the germline ends. Per germline, CDR1 SGHTA and CDR2 FQGNSA. CDR3 protein: CASSLAGDTTDTQYF. CDR3 sequence (DNA): TGTGCCAGCAGCTTAGCGGGAGATACCACAGATACGCAGTATTTT.

Points on this clonotype: The CDR3 carries no conserved terminal phenylalanine or tryptophan, so it likely arises from a read error. The V and J genes are TRBV27 and TRBJ1-2, with 8 bases fitting TRBD1. In germline, CDR1 is MNHEY, CDR2 SMNVEV (reference sequence). CDR3 length: 14 residues. V lost 6 bases and J lost 9; bases outside the gene matches: 12. CDR3 DNA: TGTGCCAGCAGCCCTACCGGACAGGGTTTTAGCTACACCTCC. Amino acid sequence: CASSPTGQGFSYTS.

This clonotype was recorded a few times. V gene TRBV9 combines with J gene TRBJ2-7, with D tentatively TRBD1 (6 bases). Germline CDR1 is SGDLS and CDR2 is YYNGEE. V shed 3 bases and J shed 2 bases, with 15 bases lying between them. This CDR3 contains 15 residues. CDR3 in DNA: TGTGCCAGCAGCGGATCGACAGGTCTGACCTACGAGCAGTACTTC. Its translation is CASSGSTGLTYEQYF. Based on the CDR3 plus reference TRBV9 and TRBJ2-7, the full variable domain is DSGVTQTPKHLITATGQRVTLRCSPRSGDLSVYWYQQSLDQGLQFLIQYYNGEERAKGNILERFSAQQFPDLHSELNLSSLELGDSALYFCASSGSTGLTYEQYFGPGTRLTVT.

This rearrangement joins TRBV27 to TRBJ2-3, with 9 bases aligning to TRBD2. CDR1 and CDR2 from the germline V gene are MNHEY and SMNVEV (reference sequence). With V trimmed by 3 bases and J by 2 bases, 3 bases remained unmatched. This CDR3 is built from 15 residues. The CDR3 here is CASSFASGITDTQYF. In DNA, the CDR3 is TGTGCCAGCAGTTTCGCTAGCGGGATCACAGATACGCAGTATTTT.

The rearrangement uses TRBV28 and TRBJ1-1; 7 nucleotides align to TRBD1. The germline V gene encodes CDR1 MDHEN and CDR2 SYDVKM. With 8 bases clipped from V and 1 base from J, the junction kept 10 bases outside the gene matches. There are 15 residues in the CDR3. This chain's CDR3 is CASPPPGQKNTEAFF. The CDR3 coding sequence is TGTGCCAGCCCACCCCCGGGACAGAAGAACACTGAAGCTTTCTTT.

This clonotype was seen more than once but under ten times. The rearrangement links TRBV3-1 to TRBJ2-2, with D possibly being TRBD2 (7 bases). The V gene lost 4 bases and the J gene lost 4 bases, with 22 bases spanning the gap. Looked up from germline, CDR1 is LGHDT and CDR2 is YNNKEL (reference sequence). This CDR3 comprises 18 residues. CDR3 amino acids: CASSPTGGAGEGTGELFF. CDR3 bases: TGTGCCAGCAGCCCCACCGGGGGCGCGGGAGAAGGCACCGGGGAGCTGTTTTTT.

The sample holds a few counts of this clonotype. As DNA, the CDR3 is TGTGCCAGCAGTTTTCAGGGCAGGGGGCAAGAGACCCAGTACTTC. It translates to CASSFQGRGQETQYF. The chain recombines TRBV12-3 or TRBV12-4 with TRBJ2-5; 7 bases are a match to TRBD1. V shed 3 bases, J shed 2 bases, and the junction held 6 bases outside the gene matches. This CDR3 spans 15 amino acids.

J is TRBJ2-1 and V is TRBV2; 8 bases map to TRBD2. CDR1 is SNHLY and CDR2 is FYNNEI in the germline V gene. CDR3 length equals 14 residues. The V gene end was trimmed by 10 bases and the J gene end by 9 bases; junction bases not matched to a gene: 14. CDR3 nucleotide sequence: TGTGCCACCCGCTACGGGGGGGCCAGGGTTGAGCAGTTCTTC. Protein sequence: CATRYGGARVEQFF.

This clonotype has a single count. This rearrangement joins TRBV28 to TRBJ2-3, with 7 bases identical to TRBD2. The CDR3 consists of 17 residues. V dropped 1 base and J dropped 4; count of bases not matched to a gene: 11. CDR1 is MDHEN and CDR2 is SYDVKM in the germline V gene. This CDR3 reads CASSLSAAWEGPDTQYF. The CDR3 DNA sequence: TGTGCCAGCAGTTTATCGGCCGCTTGGGAGGGGCCAGATACGCAGTATTTT.

This clonotype showed up just a few times. The CDR3, as DNA: TGCAGCGTGAGGCCTCTAGCGGGAGCATACGAGCAGTACTTC. Encoded protein: CSVRPLAGAYEQYF. J is TRBJ2-7 and V is TRBV29-1; 10 positions match TRBD2. Germline V CDR1 and CDR2: SQVTM, ANQGSEA. The CDR3 loop spans 14 amino acids. V lost 6 bases to trimming and J lost 4 bases; unmatched junction nucleotides: 9.

CDR3 coding DNA: TGTGCCAGCAGCTTAGCCCACGGGACTCGATTCAATGAGCAGTTCTTC. It encodes CASSLAHGTRFNEQFF. The V gene is TRBV7-2, the J gene TRBJ2-1; D might be TRBD2 (6 bases). V dropped 0 bases and J dropped 6 bases, with 15 bases sitting between them. Germline CDR1 is SGHTA and CDR2 is FQGNSA. The CDR3 spans 16 residues.

The J gene is TRBJ2-2, the V gene TRBV29-1; 8 bases match TRBD2. The CDR3 has 16 residues. Germline-derived CDR1 and CDR2 are SQVTM and ANQGSEA. J lost 6 bases, V lost 4 bases, and 13 bases had no gene match. The CDR3 protein is CSVAGQRGSLPGELFF. The CDR3 DNA follows: TGCAGCGTTGCGGGTCAGCGGGGGTCCCTACCCGGGGAGCTGTTTTTT.

This chain joins TRBV18 and TRBJ1-4; TRBD1 might be the D (6 bases). Deletions cut 6 bases from V and 8 bases from J, with 16 bases between. CDR1 and CDR2 (germline): KGHSH, LQKENI. CDR3 size: 14 residues. CDR3 residues: CASSPTGTSEKLFF. The CDR3 DNA reads TGTGCCAGCTCGCCTACAGGGACCAGCGAAAAACTGTTTTTT.

The sample holds a few counts of this clonotype. V and J are TRBV29-1 and TRBJ2-7; TRBD2 is a possible D gene (5 bases). The germline V gene encodes CDR1 SQVTM and CDR2 ANQGSEA. V was cut by 5 bases and J by 3 bases, with 11 bases left in between. The CDR3 has 12 amino acids. The CDR3 region is CSVMVTIYEQYF. CDR3 coding DNA: TGCAGCGTTATGGTGACTATCTACGAGCAGTACTTC.

This clonotype was picked up a small number of times. The genes are TRBV15 and TRBJ1-4, with D unresolved. V was pared by 6 bases and J by 6 bases, with 11 bases between. This CDR3 has 13 amino acids. The germline V gene encodes CDR1 LNHNV and CDR2 YYDKDF (reference sequence). The CDR3 is CATSTAGDEKLFF. As DNA, the CDR3 is TGTGCCACCAGTACAGCCGGCGATGAAAAACTGTTTTTT.

The chain combines TRBV10-1 with TRBJ1-1; 8 bases align to TRBD1. Germline V gene lookup returns CDR1 WNHNN and CDR2 SYGVQD (reference sequence). V shed 7 bases, J shed 1 base, and the junction held 5 bases outside the gene matches. The CDR3 sequence is 14 residues long. In nucleotides, the CDR3 is TGCGCCAGCAAACCGGACAGGGCGAACACTGAAGCTTTCTTT. Amino acid sequence: CASKPDRANTEAFF.

The table lists this clonotype with a few counts. The chain links TRBV6-2 or TRBV6-3 to TRBJ1-5, with 8 bases aligning to TRBD1. The germline CDR1 and CDR2 sequences are MNHEY and SVGEGT. This CDR3 has 16 amino acids. The trim removed 4 bases at V and 3 bases at J, leaving 8 bases unmatched. The CDR3 here is CASSWAGQGFNQPQHF. In nucleotides, the CDR3 is TGTGCCAGCAGTTGGGCAGGACAGGGTTTCAATCAGCCCCAGCATTTT.

This clonotype was found once. This chain uses TRBV7-9 with TRBJ2-1; D unresolved. In germline, CDR1 is SEHNR, CDR2 FQNEAQ (reference sequence). Trimming removed 4 bases from V and 9 bases from J, with 10 bases in between. The CDR3 spans 12 residues. The CDR3 sequence is CASSYGKREQFF. The CDR3 DNA sequence: TGTGCCAGCAGCTACGGAAAGCGTGAGCAGTTCTTC.

The rearrangement links TRBV27 to TRBJ1-1; maybe TRBD1 (6 bases). Trimming removed 6 bases from V and 5 bases from J, with 16 bases in between. CDR3 length equals 14 residues. CDR1 and CDR2 (germline): MNHEY, SMNVEV (reference sequence). The CDR3 is CASSARGQGTEAFF. The CDR3 DNA reads TGTGCCAGCAGCGCTCGGGGTCAGGGGACTGAAGCTTTCTTT.

This clonotype was detected a few times. The chain joins TRBV24-1 to TRBJ2-1; TRBD1 aligns across 10 bases. V dropped 4 bases and J dropped 6; count of bases not matched to a gene: 11. Germline CDR1 KGHDR, CDR2 SFDVKD. The CDR3 has 17 residues. CDR3 sequence (DNA): TGTGCCACCAGTGACGACAGGGGGCGGGGGAGGGTCAATGAGCAGTTCTTC. Translated: CATSDDRGRGRVNEQFF.

The V gene is TRBV20-1, the J gene TRBJ2-7; 8 bases agree with TRBD2. The CDR3 contains 14 residues. V lost 0 bases and J lost 3; bases outside the gene matches: 4. Germline V lookup: CDR1 DFQATT, CDR2 SNEGSKA (reference sequence). CDR3 nucleotides: TGCAGTGCTAGAGACGTACTAGCGGACTACGAGCAGTACTTC. This translates into CSARDVLADYEQYF.

The J gene is TRBJ2-6, the V gene TRBV18; D not certain. The germline V gene has CDR1 KGHSH and CDR2 LQKENI. There are 16 residues in the CDR3. Trimming cost V 0 bases and J 0 bases, with 6 bases left between them. Here the CDR3 DNA reads TGTGCCAGCTCACCACCCAGCAGCTCTGGGGCCAACGTCCTGACTTTC. It translates to CASSPPSSSGANVLTF. Based on the CDR3 plus reference TRBV18 and TRBJ2-6, the full variable domain is NAGVMQNPRHLVRRRGQEARLRCSPMKGHSHVYWYRQLPEEGLKFMVYLQKENIIDESGMPKERFSAEFPKEGPSILRIQQVVRGDSAAYFCASSPPSSSGANVLTFGAGSRLTVL.